The TCR beta chain under discussion was sequenced for a study of follicular helper T cells after annual influenza vaccination. Study results and limitations: Each annual vaccination recalled recurring oligoclonal ICOS+CD38+ cTfh clonotypes. Day 7 ICOS+CD38+ clones were most often found later in ICOS-CD38- cTfh cells.

For this clone: Its antigen is unknown.

The table came from immunoSEQ multiplex PCR; TCRdb's copy has only in-frame clones and leaves some out. The sample consists of approximately 5,000 clones, 80% to 85% of them appearing once. Time point specified: 2015-2016 season, 7 days after influenza vaccination. V was clipped by 0 bases and J by 6 bases, with 12 bases between them. This CDR3 has 14 residues. Germline V lookup: CDR1 ENHRY, CDR2 SYGVKD. The sample consisted of CXCR5+ CD38- circulating T follicular helper cells from blood, taken 7 days after influenza vaccination. Stated subset: circulating Tfh, non-naive CD4+CXCR5+PD-1+ (ICOS+CD38+ or ICOS-CD38-). The rearrangement joins TRBV10-3 to TRBJ2-7; D might be TRBD2 (5 bases). This receptor was obtained from an adult who received the influenza vaccine. The CDR3 DNA is TGTGCCATCAGTGAGTCGTTTAGCGTTTCCGAGCAGTACTTC. It translates to CAISESFSVSEQYF.